This TCR beta chain comes out of a study of cytomegalovirus exposure and HLA in healthy donors. Overall study findings and caveats: Later work showed greater clonal expansion in HLA-associated TCR beta chains than in equally common others.

13 Jbeta primers and 60 Vbeta primers were used for the PCR. Measured with immunoSEQ multiplex PCR; TCRdb has only the in-frame clones, and not every one. Of under 200,000 clones listed, 75% are singletons. The CDR3 spans 16 residues. The germline gives CDR1 SGHAT, CDR2 FQDESV (reference sequence). Trimming removed 3 bases from V and 6 bases from J; junction bases left unmatched: 11. This clone came up a few times. Its antigen is currently unknown. The origin of this receptor is a male donor in good health and CMV-seronegative. J is TRBJ2-1 and V is TRBV11-1; 7 bases fit TRBD2. Sample: PBMCs. The CDR3 DNA reads as TGTGCCAGCAGCTTCAGACGTGGGACTACGGGCAATGAGCAGTTCTTC. Protein: CASSFRRGTTGNEQFF.